This T cell receptor beta chain was captured by sequencing in a study of T cell repertoires in cytomegalovirus infection. TCRdb analysed the reads with MiXCR anew, one entry per CDR3 protein. The sample has roughly 180,000 distinct CDR3 sequences, 17% seen once. The CDR3 runs 16 residues. Between the trimmed V and J ends, which lost 4 bases and 0 bases, there was a span of 16 bases. Per the germline V gene, CDR1 is SGHVS and CDR2 is FNYEAQ. What was sequenced was CD8+ T cells from PBMCs. This chain uses TRBV7-6 with TRBJ2-7, with a tentative D call TRBD2 (5 bases). The TCR was taken from a human donor in good health (CMV status not recorded). Some clones in this sample may be carry-over from other donors' samples. CDR3 DNA: TGTGCCAGCAGCTCCCCGGAGCGGACGAGCTCCTACGAGCAGTACTTC. Translated, it gives CASSSPERTSSYEQYF.